These T cell receptor beta chains were read from a single sample in a study of OX40 agonist ivuxolimab in advanced cancers. Sequenced by immunoSEQ multiplex PCR; TCRdb stores in-frame clones only, minus some. The data show 95,000 to 150,000 clones, 75% to 90% seen once. The material was CD4+ or CD8+ T cells sorted from blood, obtained in a trial of the OX40 agonist ivuxolimab. These receptors originate from an adult with an advanced solid tumor such as melanoma, head and neck, liver or kidney cancer. The CDR3 runs from the conserved cysteine through the conserved F or W. The order of the fields is J gene, D gene, V gene, clone size, CDR3 DNA, CDR3 protein. The D gene is left open where the match is weak. Rows give clone size only sometimes, using once, few, many, or a class for an expanded clone.

j_gene: TRBJ1-4
d_gene: -
v_gene: TRBV4-1
abundance: -
CDR3nt: TGCGCCAGCACAAAGGATCTGGGACGGGACAATGAAAAACTGTTTTTT
CDR3aa: CASTKDLGRDNEKLFF

j_gene: TRBJ1-3
d_gene: TRBD1
v_gene: TRBV28
abundance: -
CDR3nt: TGTGCCAGCAGATCGGGGACAGGGGTAAACACCATATATTTT
CDR3aa: CASRSGTGVNTIYF

j_gene: TRBJ2-7
d_gene: TRBD1
v_gene: TRBV29-1
abundance: once
CDR3nt: TGCAGCGGGGGGACAGGGGGGGTCGAGCAGTACTTC
CDR3aa: CSGGTGGVEQYF

j_gene: TRBJ2-2
d_gene: -
v_gene: TRBV6-4
abundance: -
CDR3nt: TGTGCCAGCAGTGGACAGGAGTCGACCGGGGAGCTGTTTTTT
CDR3aa: CASSGQESTGELFF

j_gene: TRBJ2-3
d_gene: -
v_gene: TRBV7-8
abundance: -
CDR3nt: TGTGCCAGCAGCTTAAAAGCCCTCCTTGCTAGCACAGATACGCAGTATTTT
CDR3aa: CASSLKALLASTDTQYF

j_gene: TRBJ1-1
d_gene: -
v_gene: TRBV28
abundance: -
CDR3nt: TGTGCCAGCAGTTTGGTGGGGGAAACTGAAGCTTTCTTT
CDR3aa: CASSLVGETEAFF

j_gene: TRBJ2-3
d_gene: -
v_gene: TRBV4-1
abundance: -
CDR3nt: TGCGCCAGCAGCCAAGATGGACCCACTGGGACGGCAGATACGCAGTATTTT
CDR3aa: CASSQDGPTGTADTQYF

j_gene: TRBJ2-7
d_gene: -
v_gene: TRBV5-6
abundance: -
CDR3nt: TGTGCCAGCAGTCTCTTAGGGGTGTACGAGCAGTACTTC
CDR3aa: CASSLLGVYEQYF

j_gene: TRBJ2-4
d_gene: -
v_gene: TRBV30
abundance: -
CDR3nt: TGTGCCTGGAGTGTACAAGGCAGGGCCAAAAACATTCAGTACTTC
CDR3aa: CAWSVQGRAKNIQYF

j_gene: TRBJ2-3
d_gene: -
v_gene: TRBV18
abundance: once
CDR3nt: TGTGCCAGCTCACTATCCACCAGCACAGATACGCAGTATTTT
CDR3aa: CASSLSTSTDTQYF

j_gene: TRBJ1-6
d_gene: -
v_gene: TRBV7-2
abundance: -
CDR3nt: TGTGCCAGCAGCTTTGGGAATTCACCCCTCCACTTT
CDR3aa: CASSFGNSPLHF

j_gene: TRBJ2-5
d_gene: -
v_gene: TRBV7-2
abundance: -
CDR3nt: TGTGCCAGCACCAAATCAGCCATCCAAGAGACCCAGTACTTC
CDR3aa: CASTKSAIQETQYF

j_gene: TRBJ2-1
d_gene: -
v_gene: TRBV29-1
abundance: -
CDR3nt: TGCAGCGTTGTTAGAGCCGCCTACAATGAGCAGTTCTTC
CDR3aa: CSVVRAAYNEQFF

j_gene: TRBJ1-6
d_gene: -
v_gene: TRBV18
abundance: -
CDR3nt: TGTGCCAGCTCACTCGGGACGGCGAGCTCCTATAATTCACCCCTCCACTTT
CDR3aa: CASSLGTASSYNSPLHF

j_gene: TRBJ1-5
d_gene: -
v_gene: TRBV10-2
abundance: once
CDR3nt: TGCGCCAGCAGTGAATTAAGCAATCAGCCCCAGCATTTT
CDR3aa: CASSELSNQPQHF

j_gene: TRBJ1-4
d_gene: -
v_gene: TRBV2
abundance: -
CDR3nt: TGTGCCAGCAGTGACGGGCAGTTCGAAAAACTGTTTTTT
CDR3aa: CASSDGQFEKLFF

j_gene: TRBJ1-2
d_gene: -
v_gene: TRBV2
abundance: -
CDR3nt: TGTGCCAGCAGTTCGGGGCACTATGGCTACACCTTC
CDR3aa: CASSSGHYGYTF

j_gene: TRBJ1-1
d_gene: -
v_gene: TRBV19
abundance: -
CDR3nt: TGTGCCAGTAGTCCCCCTCAGGCCCCGGCAAACACTGAAGCTTTCTTT
CDR3aa: CASSPPQAPANTEAFF

j_gene: TRBJ1-5
d_gene: -
v_gene: TRBV7-8
abundance: -
CDR3nt: TGTGCCAGCAGCTTCGGGTCCCCCTTGGGAGCCCAGCATTTT
CDR3aa: CASSFGSPLGAQHF

j_gene: TRBJ1-1
d_gene: -
v_gene: TRBV5-6
abundance: -
CDR3nt: TGTGCCAGCAGCTTGGTATCCCCAGGGTTAGCTTTCTTT
CDR3aa: CASSLVSPGLAFF

j_gene: TRBJ2-7
d_gene: TRBD1
v_gene: TRBV30
abundance: -
CDR3nt: TGTGCCTGGAGTGCCATTGGACAGGGGAGTTTCGAGCAGTACTTC
CDR3aa: CAWSAIGQGSFEQYF

j_gene: TRBJ2-6
d_gene: TRBD1
v_gene: TRBV11-1
abundance: -
CDR3nt: TGTGCCAGCAGCTTAGTGAGACAGGGGGCCGGGGCCAACGTCCTGACTTTC
CDR3aa: CASSLVRQGAGANVLTF

j_gene: TRBJ2-7
d_gene: -
v_gene: TRBV6-1
abundance: -
CDR3nt: TGTGCCAGCAGGCCCCGGGACCTGGAGCAAGAGCAGTACTTC
CDR3aa: CASRPRDLEQEQYF

j_gene: TRBJ1-1
d_gene: TRBD1
v_gene: TRBV18
abundance: once
CDR3nt: TGTGCCAGCTCGCGTAAGGACAGGGACACTGAAGCTTTCTTT
CDR3aa: CASSRKDRDTEAFF

j_gene: TRBJ2-7
d_gene: -
v_gene: TRBV6-5
abundance: -
CDR3nt: TGTGCCAGCAGAAGACAGGTCTCCTACGAGCAGTACTTC
CDR3aa: CASRRQVSYEQYF

j_gene: TRBJ1-5
d_gene: -
v_gene: TRBV19
abundance: -
CDR3nt: TGTGCCAGTAGTATGTCGAGCAATCAGCCCCAGCATTTT
CDR3aa: CASSMSSNQPQHF